The rows below give T cell receptor beta chains drawn from one sample of a study of blood T cell repertoires in COVID-19. Clones were read by immunoSEQ multiplex PCR, and TCRdb kept only the in-frame ones, dropping some. This sample has some 200,000 clones, with about 85% found just once. The sample was peripheral blood. All receptors come from a woman older than 75 with active or convalescent COVID-19. The CDR3 runs from the conserved cysteine through the conserved F or W. A D gene is named only where the DNA matches it firmly. Size is omitted from some rows. Given values are once, few, many or a class for expanded clones.

v_gene	abundance	d_gene	j_gene	CDR3aa	CDR3nt
TRBV4-1	-	-	TRBJ1-1	CASSQLIRVRGVGAEAFF	TGCGCCAGCAGCCAGCTTATTAGGGTCCGGGGGGTAGGCGCTGAAGCTTTCTTT
TRBV6-5	-	TRBD1	TRBJ2-3	CASAGTGVRGTQYF	TGTGCCAGCGCCGGGACAGGGGTACGGGGTACGCAGTATTTT
TRBV28	-	TRBD1	TRBJ1-2	CASSKTGEPNYGYTF	TGTGCCAGCAGTAAGACAGGGGAACCTAACTATGGCTACACCTTC
TRBV6-5	-	TRBD1	TRBJ2-1	CASSSTWRGQGGEQFF	TGTGCCAGCAGTTCCACCTGGCGGGGACAGGGCGGCGAGCAGTTCTTC
TRBV30	-	-	TRBJ2-7	CAWDVGPKAEQYF	TGTGCCTGGGACGTGGGGCCTAAAGCGGAGCAGTACTTC
TRBV20-1	-	TRBD2	TRBJ2-1	CSASNPGLAGGGNEQFF	TGCAGTGCTAGTAACCCAGGACTAGCGGGAGGTGGTAATGAGCAGTTCTTC
TRBV5-1	-	-	TRBJ2-2	CASSMTGTGELFF	TGCGCCAGCAGCATGACCGGGACCGGGGAGCTGTTTTTT
TRBV20-1	-	-	TRBJ1-2	CSASKPGGGYTF	TGCAGTGCTAGTAAACCAGGAGGTGGCTACACCTTC
TRBV11-3	-	-	TRBJ2-4	CASSSISLAKNIQYF	TGTGCCAGCAGCTCAATAAGCCTAGCCAAAAACATTCAGTACTTC
TRBV28	-	TRBD1	TRBJ1-2	CASSRQGARINTF	TGTGCCAGCAGTCGACAGGGGGCGCGGATAAACACCTTC
TRBV18	-	TRBD2	TRBJ2-7	CASSPGLAGISYEQYF	TGTGCCAGCTCACCGGGACTAGCGGGGATCTCCTACGAGCAGTACTTC
TRBV29-1	few	-	TRBJ1-5	CSAGGAGNQPQHF	TGCAGCGCCGGGGGTGCAGGGAATCAGCCCCAGCATTTT
TRBV5-1	-	-	TRBJ2-7	CASSWVESDSEQYF	TGCGCCAGCAGCTGGGTCGAGTCCGACTCCGAGCAGTACTTC
TRBV30	-	-	TRBJ2-3	CAWSDDRFTDTQYF	TGTGCCTGGAGTGATGACAGATTCACAGATACGCAGTATTTT
TRBV11-3	-	-	TRBJ1-2	CASSHGGNYGYTF	TGTGCCAGCAGCCACGGGGGGAACTATGGCTACACCTTC
TRBV9	-	-	TRBJ2-1	CASSPASTYNEQFF	TGTGCCAGCAGCCCGGCTAGCACTTACAATGAGCAGTTCTTC
TRBV10-3	few	-	TRBJ2-3	CAISGRLATDTQYF	TGTGCCATCAGTGGGCGTCTAGCTACGGATACGCAGTATTTT
TRBV25-1	-	TRBD1	TRBJ1-2	CASSRDSVNYGYTF	TGTGCCAGCAGCCGGGACAGTGTAAACTATGGCTACACCTTC
TRBV19	-	TRBD2	TRBJ2-7	CASSLVLAGGSYEQYF	TGTGCCAGTAGTCTCGTACTAGCGGGAGGGTCCTACGAGCAGTACTTC
TRBV20-1	-	TRBD2	TRBJ2-7	CSASGGREGRGASYEQYF	TGCAGTGCTAGTGGCGGGAGGGAGGGCCGAGGTGCCTCCTACGAGCAGTACTTC
TRBV5-1	-	-	TRBJ2-1	CASSLEDSGNEQFF	TGCGCCAGCAGCTTGGAGGACTCGGGTAATGAGCAGTTCTTC
TRBV19	-	-	TRBJ2-2	CASSLTGELFF	TGTGCCAGTAGTTTAACTGGGGAGCTGTTTTTT
TRBV5-4	-	-	TRBJ2-2	CASRKTPNTGELFF	TGTGCCAGCCGCAAAACTCCTAACACCGGGGAGCTGTTTTTT
TRBV7-2	-	-	TRBJ1-2	CASSPAREGGYTF	TGTGCCAGCAGCCCAGCCAGGGAGGGTGGCTACACCTTC
TRBV29-1	-	-	TRBJ2-2	CSVGGGTGELFF	TGCAGCGTGGGGGGAGGCACCGGGGAGCTGTTTTTT
TRBV19	-	TRBD2	TRBJ2-7	CASSIASGGYEQYF	TGTGCCAGTAGTATAGCGAGCGGGGGCTACGAGCAGTACTTC
TRBV5-6	-	-	TRBJ2-5	CASSSHRARFQETQYF	TGTGCCAGCAGCTCCCACAGGGCGCGGTTTCAAGAGACCCAGTACTTC
TRBV10-1	many	-	TRBJ1-6	CASSDGPAASSYNSPLHF	TGCGCCAGCAGTGATGGCCCCGCGGCAAGCTCCTATAATTCACCCCTCCACTTT
TRBV4-1	-	TRBD2	TRBJ2-3	CASSQEGPSGNTDTQYF	TGCGCCAGCAGCCAAGAAGGCCCTAGCGGAAATACAGATACGCAGTATTTT
TRBV28	once	-	TRBJ1-3	CASTTATGPLGVTIYF	TGTGCCAGCACGACCGCGACAGGCCCCTTGGGTGTCACCATATATTTT
TRBV2	once	TRBD1	TRBJ2-5	CASSSGTDQETQYF	TGTGCCAGCAGCTCCGGGACAGATCAAGAGACCCAGTACTTC
TRBV3-1/TRBV3-2	-	-	TRBJ2-7	CASSQPVLGKRAEQYF	TGTGCCAGCAGCCAACCTGTTTTGGGGAAGCGGGCCGAGCAGTACTTC
TRBV11-2	-	-	TRBJ2-5	CASSLVGGETQYF	TGTGCCAGCAGCTTAGTTGGAGGAGAGACCCAGTACTTC
TRBV5-5	-	TRBD1	TRBJ2-7	CASSLESGQSYEQYF	TGTGCCAGCAGCTTGGAGTCGGGACAGTCCTACGAGCAGTACTTC
TRBV11-2	-	TRBD1	TRBJ1-6	CASRTGSSSPLHF	TGTGCCAGCCGGACAGGGAGTAGTTCACCCCTCCACTTT
TRBV5-4	-	TRBD2	TRBJ2-5	CASTPPAGGRETQYF	TGTGCCAGCACCCCCCCGGCGGGGGGGCGAGAGACCCAGTACTTC
TRBV5-4	-	-	TRBJ2-3	CASSLASREYF	TGTGCCAGCAGCTTGGCCTCACGGGAGTATTTT
TRBV27	-	-	TRBJ1-5	CASSLLREVGNQPQHF	TGTGCCAGCAGTTTATTGCGGGAGGTGGGCAATCAGCCCCAGCATTTT
TRBV5-1	-	TRBD1	TRBJ2-3	CASRLGQALRPTDTQYF	TGCGCCAGCAGATTAGGACAGGCTTTAAGGCCCACAGATACGCAGTATTTT
TRBV10-3	once	TRBD1	TRBJ2-1	CAIPDRGSTMWLEGNEQFF	TGTGCCATCCCCGACAGGGGGAGTACTATGTGGTTGGAAGGGAATGAGCAGTTCTTC
TRBV29-1	-	TRBD2	TRBJ2-7	CSVVAGGLEQYF	TGCAGCGTTGTCGCGGGGGGGCTCGAGCAGTACTTC
TRBV20-1	once	-	TRBJ1-5	CSASSSNQPQHF	TGCAGTGCTAGTAGCAGCAATCAGCCCCAGCATTTT
TRBV10-3	few	-	TRBJ1-2	CAISFSGDGYTF	TGTGCCATCTCTTTTTCAGGGGATGGCTACACCTTC
TRBV15	-	-	TRBJ1-1	CATSRDLNTEAFF	TGTGCCACCAGCAGGGACTTGAACACTGAAGCTTTCTTT
TRBV5-6	-	-	TRBJ1-5	CASSLLAAAHQPQHF	TGTGCCAGCAGCTTGTTAGCAGCCGCACATCAGCCCCAGCATTTT
TRBV5-4	-	-	TRBJ2-2	CASGPPTTLNTGELFF	TGTGCCAGCGGGCCCCCTACCACCTTGAACACCGGGGAGCTGTTTTTT
TRBV11-3	-	TRBD2	TRBJ2-1	CASSLVDSGRLFF	TGTGCCAGCAGCTTAGTCGATAGCGGGAGACTTTTCTTC
TRBV7-9	-	TRBD1	TRBJ2-3	CASSWGQGRRTDTQYF	TGTGCCAGCAGCTGGGGACAGGGGCGGCGTACAGATACGCAGTATTTT
TRBV5-6	-	TRBD1	TRBJ1-2	CASNLRGDYGYTF	TGTGCCAGCAACCTCAGGGGGGACTATGGCTACACCTTC
TRBV9	-	-	TRBJ2-5	CASSVVPGSQETQYF	TGTGCCAGCAGCGTAGTACCGGGATCCCAAGAGACCCAGTACTTC
TRBV6-2/TRBV6-3	-	TRBD1	TRBJ2-6	CASSYSRGGQGGSGANVLTF	TGTGCCAGCAGTTACTCTAGAGGGGGACAGGGTGGCTCTGGGGCCAACGTCCTGACTTTC
TRBV27	few	-	TRBJ1-5	CASSFVGSQPQHF	TGTGCCAGCAGTTTCGTGGGGAGTCAGCCCCAGCATTTT
TRBV18	once	-	TRBJ2-5	CASSPTRDPGGSTQYF	TGTGCCAGCTCACCTACGCGGGACCCAGGCGGTTCCACCCAGTACTTC
TRBV27	few	-	TRBJ1-3	CATRSTGNTIYF	TGTGCCACCCGGTCTACTGGAAACACCATATATTTT
TRBV6-6	few	TRBD1	TRBJ1-6	CASRRDTGETYNSPLHF	TGTGCCAGCAGACGAGATACAGGGGAGACCTATAATTCACCCCTCCACTTT
TRBV5-6	-	-	TRBJ2-7	CASSALGARLFYEQYF	TGTGCCAGCAGCGCCTTAGGGGCCCGTTTGTTCTACGAGCAGTACTTC
TRBV7-2	few	-	TRBJ1-4	CASSLIAQTNEKLFF	TGTGCCAGCAGCTTAATAGCCCAAACTAATGAAAAACTGTTTTTT
TRBV6-6	-	-	TRBJ1-1	CASGRSLGPMGNTEAFF	TGTGCCAGCGGTCGTAGCCTGGGTCCGATGGGGAACACTGAAGCTTTCTTT
TRBV5-1	-	-	TRBJ2-2	CASSLGTANTGELFF	TGCGCCAGCAGCTTGGGGACAGCGAACACCGGGGAGCTGTTTTTT